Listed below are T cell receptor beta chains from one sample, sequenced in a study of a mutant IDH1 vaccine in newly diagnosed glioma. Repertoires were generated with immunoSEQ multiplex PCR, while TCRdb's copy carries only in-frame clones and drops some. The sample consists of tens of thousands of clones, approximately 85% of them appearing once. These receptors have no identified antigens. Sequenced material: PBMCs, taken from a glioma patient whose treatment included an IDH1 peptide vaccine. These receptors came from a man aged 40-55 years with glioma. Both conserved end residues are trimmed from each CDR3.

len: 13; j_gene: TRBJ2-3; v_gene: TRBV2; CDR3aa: ASSRLHRGSDTQY
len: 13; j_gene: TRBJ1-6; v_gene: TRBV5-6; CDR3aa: ASSSWGTPRAPLH
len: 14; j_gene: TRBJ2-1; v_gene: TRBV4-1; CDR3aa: ASSQPFGEGDNEQF
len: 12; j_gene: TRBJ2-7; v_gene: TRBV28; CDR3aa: ASSKPEEFYEQY
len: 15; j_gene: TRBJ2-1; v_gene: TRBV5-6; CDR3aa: ASSFRSGSGSYNEQF
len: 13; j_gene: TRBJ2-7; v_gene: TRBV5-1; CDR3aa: ASAPSTGGSYEQY
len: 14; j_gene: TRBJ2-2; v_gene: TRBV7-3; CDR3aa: ASSPQGRANTGELF
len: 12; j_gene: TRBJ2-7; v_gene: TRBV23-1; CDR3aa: ASSQSVRTYEQY
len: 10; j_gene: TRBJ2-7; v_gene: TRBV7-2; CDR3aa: ASSSRSYEQY
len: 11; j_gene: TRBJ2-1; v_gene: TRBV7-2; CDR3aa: ASSSSGSGVLF
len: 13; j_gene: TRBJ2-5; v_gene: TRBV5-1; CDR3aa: ASSPRAPGGETQY
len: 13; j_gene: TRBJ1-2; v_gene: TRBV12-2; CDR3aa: ASRLVVYFFYGYT
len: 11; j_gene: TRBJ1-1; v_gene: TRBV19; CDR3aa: ASSIGERTEAF
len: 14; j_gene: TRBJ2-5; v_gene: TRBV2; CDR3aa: ASSKEGSRTGETQY
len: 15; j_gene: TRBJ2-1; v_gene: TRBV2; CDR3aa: ASSAGLAGGSYNEQF
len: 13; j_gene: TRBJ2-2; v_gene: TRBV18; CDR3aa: ASSPGQGNTGELF
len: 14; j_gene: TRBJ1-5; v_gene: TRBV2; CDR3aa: ASSGQGPITGQPQH
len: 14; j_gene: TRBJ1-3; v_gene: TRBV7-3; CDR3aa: ASSPRPGITGNTIY
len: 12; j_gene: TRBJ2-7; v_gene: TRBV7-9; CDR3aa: ASSLETRSLEQY
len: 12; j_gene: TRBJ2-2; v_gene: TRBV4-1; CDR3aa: ASSGRTAGGELF
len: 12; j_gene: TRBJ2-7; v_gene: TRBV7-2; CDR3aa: ASNERQAAYEQY
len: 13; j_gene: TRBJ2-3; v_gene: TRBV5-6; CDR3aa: ASSLAGMSTDTQY
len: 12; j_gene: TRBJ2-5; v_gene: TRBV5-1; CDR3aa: ASSLALTAETQY
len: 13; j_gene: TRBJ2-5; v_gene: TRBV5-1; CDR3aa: ASSANRGVAETQY
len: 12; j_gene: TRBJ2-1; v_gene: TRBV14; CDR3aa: ASSHGWTNNEQF
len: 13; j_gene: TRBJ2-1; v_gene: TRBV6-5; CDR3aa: ASSLDRGSYNEQF
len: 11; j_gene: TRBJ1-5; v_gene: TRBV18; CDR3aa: ASSVTEYQPQH
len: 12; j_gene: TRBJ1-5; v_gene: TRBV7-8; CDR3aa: ASSLVRGNQPQH
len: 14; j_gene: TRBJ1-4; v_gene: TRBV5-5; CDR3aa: ASSLVILGSPEKLF
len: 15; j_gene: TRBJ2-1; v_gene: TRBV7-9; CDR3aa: ASSETSGIQTYNEQF
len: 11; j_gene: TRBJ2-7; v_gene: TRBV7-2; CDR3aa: ASSFGGTHEQY
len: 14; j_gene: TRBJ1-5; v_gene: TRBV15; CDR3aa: ATSRDVRHRNQPQH